These 25 T cell receptor beta chains were all obtained from the same sample, sequenced in a study of T cell repertoires in cytomegalovirus infection. TCRdb fed the reads into MiXCR, producing one record per CDR3 protein. The data hold approximately 190,000 distinct CDR3 sequences, with about a tenth observed a single time. The sample was PBMCs. The receptor source for this set is a human donor in good health (CMV status not recorded). Some clones in this sample may be carry-over from other donors' samples.

The CDR3 region is CASSPRGGNTEAFF. Here the CDR3 DNA reads TGTGCCAGCAGCCCCAGGGGGGGGAACACTGAAGCTTTCTTT. The gene calls are TRBV25-1 and TRBJ1-1, with 7 bases identical to TRBD1. The CDR3 sequence is 14 residues long. V shed 6 bases, J shed 1 base, and the junction held 5 bases outside the gene matches. Per the germline V gene, CDR1 is MGHDK and CDR2 is SYGVNS.

V and J are TRBV2 and TRBJ1-1; tentative D call: TRBD1 (6 bases). The CDR3 is 14 residues long. Germline CDR1 and CDR2: SNHLY and FYNNEI. V was cut by 4 bases and J by 0 bases, with 9 bases left in between. As DNA, the CDR3 is TGTGCCAGCAGTGGACAGGCTATGAACACTGAAGCTTTCTTT. Translating gives CASSGQAMNTEAFF.

The sample holds many counts of this clonotype. The genes are TRBV7-2 and TRBJ2-1; D may be TRBD2 (5 bases). Germline V gene data show CDR1 as SGHTA and CDR2 as FQGNSA. The CDR3 contains 13 residues. The V end was cut by 5 bases, the J end by 6 bases, with 11 bases between. The CDR3 region is CASSRDQINEQFF. The CDR3 bases are TGTGCCAGCAGCCGGGATCAAATCAATGAGCAGTTCTTC.

This clonotype was seen at least ten times. The chain's CDR3 is CASSLTSGGGETQYF. Here the CDR3 DNA reads TGTGCCAGCAGCTTGACTAGCGGGGGTGGGGAGACCCAGTACTTC. The chain uses TRBV7-2 and TRBJ2-5; 12 positions match TRBD2. The CDR3 consists of 15 residues. V was pared by 3 bases and J by 5 bases, with 4 bases of the junction left unmatched. The germline V gene has CDR1 SGHTA and CDR2 FQGNSA.

This clonotype was counted ten times or more. This chain connects TRBV28 to TRBJ1-1; D perhaps matches TRBD1 (5 bases). Per germline, CDR1 MDHEN and CDR2 SYDVKM. Trimming shortened V by 1 base and J by 7 bases, and 13 bases separated the two germline ends. The length of the CDR3 is 14 residues. The CDR3 nucleotides read TGTGCCAGCAGTTTATCTGGGGCGCGGGTTGAAGCTTTCTTT. This gives the protein CASSLSGARVEAFF.

This clonotype was recorded a few times. The chain carries TRBV28 and TRBJ1-6; TRBD1 matches at 7 bases. V lost 5 bases to trimming and J lost 9 bases; unmatched junction nucleotides: 10. Germline loops: CDR1 MDHEN, CDR2 SYDVKM. This CDR3 comprises 15 residues. The CDR3 DNA reads TGTGCCAGCAGTCTGCCAGGGGGTGTCGGTTCACCCCTCCACTTT. This sequence encodes CASSLPGGVGSPLHF.

This chain links TRBV12-3 or TRBV12-4 with TRBJ1-1; possibly TRBD1 for D (5 bases). The CDR3 totals 15 residues. The germline V and J ends were trimmed by 3 bases and 0 bases, with 11 bases remaining between them. CDR3 residues: CASSLTARMNTEAFF. For the CDR3, the DNA is TGTGCCAGCAGTTTGACAGCCAGAATGAACACTGAAGCTTTCTTT.

Concerning this clonotype: A read error is possible here, since a much larger clone lies one base away. The CDR3 end shows no conserved phenylalanine or tryptophan, and so a read error is likely. V usage is TRBV11-2 and J usage is TRBJ2-3; 8 bases line up with TRBD2. Losses at the gene ends were 7 bases for V and 1 base for J; bases not matched to a gene: 7. Germline V gene data show CDR1 as SGHAT and CDR2 as FQNNGV. The CDR3 consists of 15 residues. CDR3 amino acids: CASKRAGDGTDTQYV. For the CDR3, the DNA is TGTGCCAGCAAGAGAGCGGGAGATGGCACAGATACGCAGTATGTT.

This clonotype was detected ten times or more. V usage is TRBV6-2 or TRBV6-3 and J usage is TRBJ2-3; 7 bases fit TRBD2. V shed 2 bases and J 6 bases; nucleotides not matched to a gene: 17. The germline V gene has CDR1 MNHEY and CDR2 SVGEGT. The CDR3 has 18 residues. DNA of the CDR3: TGTGCCAGCAGTTACCTAAGCGGGAAAAGTTCGGTGTCGGATACGCAGTATTTT. Its protein product is CASSYLSGKSSVSDTQYF.

V is TRBV4-3 and J is TRBJ2-3; D may be TRBD1 or TRBD2 (6 bases each). Trimming took 1 base from V and 7 from J, leaving 9 bases between them. Germline assignment: CDR1 LGHNA and CDR2 YSLEER. This CDR3 comprises 13 residues. The CDR3 loop reads CASSQVGGNTQYF. The CDR3 DNA sequence: TGCGCCAGCAGCCAAGTAGGGGGGAATACGCAGTATTTT.

V usage is TRBV27 and J usage is TRBJ1-6; no reliable D call. Per germline, CDR1 MNHEY and CDR2 SMNVEV (reference sequence). The CDR3 sequence is 14 residues long. Trimming took 2 bases from V and 6 from J, leaving 8 bases between them. This CDR3 is CASSLMSPNSPLHF. The CDR3 DNA follows: TGTGCCAGCAGTTTAATGAGCCCTAATTCACCCCTCCACTTT.

This clonotype came up many times. The chain has TRBV11-2 and TRBJ2-7; no clear D gene. The CDR3 is 16 amino acids. Germline assignment: CDR1 SGHAT and CDR2 FQNNGV. V lost 5 bases, J lost 0 bases, and 17 bases lay in between. CDR3 protein: CASSPGLTLSSYEQYF. The DNA of the CDR3 is TGTGCCAGCAGCCCCGGCCTGACGTTGAGCTCCTACGAGCAGTACTTC. Looking up the rest from reference TRBV11-2 and TRBJ2-7 gives the full variable domain: EAGVAQSPRYKIIEKRQSVAFWCNPISGHATLYWYQQILGQGPKLLIQFQNNGVVDDSQLPKDRFSAERLKGVDSTLKIQPAKLEDSAVYLCASSPGLTLSSYEQYFGPGTRLTVT.

There are a few counts of this clonotype. This chain joins TRBV2 and TRBJ1-5; 7 nucleotides agree with TRBD1. J gave up 6 bases and V 3 bases, and 8 bases lay outside the gene matches. The CDR3 sequence is 15 residues long. The V gene's germline CDR1 is SNHLY and CDR2 FYNNEI. The CDR3 protein is CASSDSAGGLQPQHF. The DNA for the CDR3 is TGTGCCAGCAGTGATTCGGCAGGGGGTCTTCAGCCCCAGCATTTT.

The rearrangement links TRBV6-1 to TRBJ1-1; the D gene is possibly TRBD1 (6 bases). CDR1 and CDR2 from the germline V gene are MNHNS and SASEGT. The CDR3 spans 14 residues. Trimming took off 6 bases at V and 1 base at J, with 12 bases between the two ends. CDR3 coding DNA: TGTGCCAGCAGCACCCTGGGGGCGAACACTGAAGCTTTCTTT. It translates to CASSTLGANTEAFF.

The table lists this clonotype with many counts. The chain carries TRBV29-1 and TRBJ2-3; 10 bases align to TRBD2. Germline V lookup: CDR1 SQVTM, CDR2 ANQGSEA. The CDR3 covers 13 residues. The trim removed 3 bases at V and 9 bases at J, leaving 6 bases unmatched. The CDR3 spells CSVDASGSPTQYF. The CDR3 nucleotides are TGCAGCGTTGATGCTAGCGGGAGTCCGACGCAGTATTTT.

Many counts were recorded for this clonotype. The genes are TRBV12-3 or TRBV12-4 and TRBJ1-2; D not certain. V gave up 2 bases and J gave up 4 bases, with 14 bases separating them. This CDR3 is 15 amino acids long. CDR3 protein: CASSLKRSALYGYTF. In DNA, the CDR3 is TGTGCCAGCAGTTTAAAAAGGTCCGCCCTCTATGGCTACACCTTC.

This clonotype has just a few counts. The J gene is TRBJ1-2, the V gene TRBV7-6, with D hard to call. CDR3 size: 12 residues. V was trimmed by 5 bases and J by 1 base, leaving 5 bases between them. CDR1 and CDR2 (germline): SGHVS, FNYEAQ. The CDR3 sequence is CASSPNNYGYTF. CDR3 nucleotide sequence: TGTGCCAGCAGCCCTAATAACTATGGCTACACCTTC.

This clonotype was seen many times. The chain is built from TRBV7-6 and TRBJ1-4; 7 nucleotides match TRBD1. The CDR3 contains 15 residues. V lost 1 base to trimming and J lost 3 bases; unmatched junction nucleotides: 2. Germline loops: CDR1 SGHVS, CDR2 FNYEAQ. This CDR3 is CASSLEGAANEKLFF. CDR3 DNA sequence: TGTGCCAGCAGCTTAGAGGGGGCCGCTAATGAAAAACTGTTTTTT. Filled out from reference TRBV7-6 and TRBJ1-4, the complete variable domain reads GAGVSQSPRYKVTKRGQDVALRCDPISGHVSLYWYRQALGQGPEFLTYFNYEAQQDKSGLPNDRFSAERPEGSISTLTIQRTEQRDSAMYRCASSLEGAANEKLFFGSGTQLSVL.

This clonotype was seen a few times. The V and J genes are TRBV28 and TRBJ1-1, with D unclear. The CDR3 consists of 14 residues. Germline V gene lookup returns CDR1 MDHEN and CDR2 SYDVKM. Trimming pared 2 bases from V and 0 bases from J, leaving 7 bases between. CDR3 nucleotides: TGTGCCAGCAGTTTAGTCGTCCTGAACACTGAAGCTTTCTTT. This gives the protein CASSLVVLNTEAFF.

In its sample, this clonotype was seen many times. CDR3 sequence reads: CASSPYRGEEKLFF. The CDR3, as DNA: TGTGCCAGCAGCCCTTACAGGGGCGAAGAAAAACTGTTTTTT. V and J are TRBV7-2 and TRBJ1-4; TRBD1 matches 7 bases. V lost 5 bases, J lost 8 bases, and 8 bases stayed unmatched. The CDR3 is 14 amino acids. Germline CDR1 is SGHTA and CDR2 is FQGNSA.

Notes on this clonotype: The junction departs from the called germline gene at one end, perhaps through a read error. V gene TRBV15 combines with J gene TRBJ2-3; 14 nucleotides line up with TRBD2. The CDR3 totals 16 residues. CDR1 and CDR2 from the germline V gene are LNHNV and YYDKDF (reference sequence). CDR3 sequence reads: CATSRVGGLAGDAQYF. The CDR3 coding sequence is TGTGCCACCAGCAGAGTAGGGGGACTAGCGGGAGATGCGCAGTATTTT.

This clonotype was recorded a few times. V usage is TRBV5-5 and J usage is TRBJ2-1; D could derive from TRBD1 or TRBD2 (5 bases each). Germline CDR1 is SGHKS and CDR2 is YYEKEE (reference sequence). The V gene lost 1 base and the J gene lost 3 bases, with 11 bases spanning the gap. The CDR3 contains 15 residues. CDR3 in amino acids: CASSLLGEYYNEQFF. CDR3 bases: TGTGCCAGCAGCTTGCTGGGGGAGTACTACAATGAGCAGTTCTTC. The variable domain in full, with the rest retrieved from reference TRBV5-5 and TRBJ2-1, is DAGVTQSPTHLIKTRGQQVTLRCSPISGHKSVSWYQQVLGQGPQFIFQYYEKEERGRGNFPDRFSARQFPNYSSELNVNALLLGDSALYLCASSLLGEYYNEQFFGPGTRLTVL.

V usage is TRBV29-1 and J usage is TRBJ2-1; 12 positions agree with TRBD2. CDR3 length: 15 amino acids. V gave up 1 base and J gave up 7 bases; unmatched junction bases: 5. Germline CDR1 and CDR2: SQVTM and ANQGSEA. CDR3 DNA sequence: TGCAGCGTTGAAGGACTAGCGGGAGCTAGGAATGAGCAGTTCTTC. This gives the protein CSVEGLAGARNEQFF.

V usage is TRBV28 and J usage is TRBJ2-7, with 8 bases that match TRBD2. Germline V gives CDR1 MDHEN, CDR2 SYDVKM. The trim removed 7 bases at V and 3 bases at J, leaving 11 bases unmatched. This CDR3 has 15 residues. Here the CDR3 reads CASTPLAGGNYEQYF. CDR3 sequence (DNA): TGTGCCAGCACCCCCCTGGCGGGGGGCAACTACGAGCAGTACTTC. Together with reference TRBV28 and TRBJ2-7, the CDR3 gives the full variable domain: DVKVTQSSRYLVKRTGEKVFLECVQDMDHENMFWYRQDPGLGLRLIYFSYDVKMKEKGDIPEGYSVSREKKERFSLILESASTNQTSMYLCASTPLAGGNYEQYFGPGTRLTVT.

This clonotype was detected ten times or more. The V and J genes are TRBV7-9 and TRBJ1-1; D gene ambiguous. The V and J ends lost 0 bases and 3 bases respectively, with 8 bases between them. Germline loops: CDR1 SEHNR, CDR2 FQNEAQ (reference sequence). The CDR3 is made up of 14 amino acids. The CDR3 DNA is TGTGCCAGCAGCTTAGCGGTCGGGGACACTGAAGCTTTCTTT. Its protein is CASSLAVGDTEAFF.